The rows below give T cell receptor beta chains drawn from one sample of a study of vaccination effects on CD4 cells after COVID-19. Assay used: immunoSEQ multiplex PCR; TCRdb lists only in-frame clones, some missing. The table has over 25,000 clones, 72% seen once. Their cognate antigens are unknown. This specimen was CD4+ T cells from PBMCs cultured with SARS-CoV-2 spike peptides, taken before COVID-19 vaccination. These receptors originate from a human donor who received a COVID-19 vaccine. CDR3s include the opening cysteine and the closing phenylalanine or tryptophan. D genes are given only for firm matches. Some rows have no size entry. The others give once, few or many, or a class for an expanded clone.

j_call clone_size d_call v_call cdr3_aa cdr3_nt
TRBJ1-2 . . TRBV2 CASTSTGLYGYTF TGTGCCAGCACGTCGACCGGTCTATATGGCTACACCTTC
TRBJ1-2 . . TRBV5-1 CASSPLLGQGRYGYTF TGCGCCAGCAGCCCCTTGCTCGGGCAGGGGAGATATGGCTACACCTTC
TRBJ1-6 . . TRBV6-5 CASSTQVDNSPLHF TGTGCCAGCAGTACTCAGGTAGATAATTCACCCCTCCACTTT
TRBJ2-7 . . TRBV3-1/TRBV3-2 CASSRPGPGGYEQYF TGTGCCAGCAGTCGGCCGGGACCAGGGGGGTACGAGCAGTACTTC
TRBJ2-3 . . TRBV5-1 CASSLQGTDTQYF TGCGCCAGCAGCCTACAGGGAACAGATACGCAGTATTTT
TRBJ1-1 . TRBD1 TRBV5-1 CASSLGRTGGNPTEAFF TGCGCCAGCAGCTTGGGGAGGACAGGGGGCAACCCCACTGAAGCTTTCTTT
TRBJ1-1 . . TRBV7-9 CASSLAQFFRGNTEAFF TGTGCCAGCAGCTTAGCACAGTTCTTTCGGGGTAACACTGAAGCTTTCTTT
TRBJ2-3 . . TRBV5-1 CASSPAVGRSTDTQYF TGCGCCAGCAGCCCGGCAGTTGGTCGGAGCACAGATACGCAGTATTTT
TRBJ1-1 . . TRBV29-1 CSVGEFVNTEAFF TGCAGCGTTGGGGAGTTCGTGAACACTGAAGCTTTCTTT
TRBJ1-6 . . TRBV5-1 CASSPGGAENSPLHF TGCGCCAGCAGCCCTGGGGGCGCGGAGAATTCACCCCTCCACTTT
TRBJ2-1 . . TRBV25-1 CASSKIMGQDEQFF TGTGCCAGCAGTAAAATCATGGGGCAGGATGAGCAGTTCTTC
TRBJ1-3 few . TRBV5-1 CASSLEVTATRNTIYF TGCGCCAGCAGCTTGGAAGTAACAGCCACAAGAAACACCATATATTTT
TRBJ1-4 . . TRBV4-1 CASSQVRGTWLFF TGCGCCAGCAGCCAAGTACGGGGGACATGGCTGTTTTTT
TRBJ2-3 . TRBD1 TRBV7-9 CASSLPPGGKDTQYF TGTGCCAGCAGCTTACCCCCAGGGGGTAAAGATACGCAGTATTTT
TRBJ1-6 few . TRBV6-5 CASSNNRDSPLHF TGTGCCAGCAGTAACAATAGGGATTCACCCCTCCACTTT
TRBJ2-5 . . TRBV25-1 CASSEYNQETQYF TGTGCCAGCAGTGAATATAACCAAGAGACCCAGTACTTC
TRBJ2-7 . . TRBV2 CASSDLGVSYEQYF TGTGCCAGCAGTGACTTAGGGGTCTCCTACGAGCAGTACTTC
TRBJ2-1 . . TRBV18 CASSPVSSDPSYNEQFF TGTGCCAGCTCACCAGTTTCTTCTGACCCCTCCTACAATGAGCAGTTCTTC
TRBJ1-5 . TRBD1 TRBV19 CASARDRGIGDQPQHF TGTGCCAGTGCTCGGGACAGGGGCATAGGCGATCAGCCCCAGCATTTT
TRBJ2-7 once . TRBV19 CASSRGFIRYEQYF TGTGCCAGTAGTAGGGGGTTTATTCGCTACGAGCAGTACTTC
TRBJ2-7 . . TRBV27 CASSLFEHYEQYF TGTGCCAGCAGTTTATTCGAACACTACGAGCAGTACTTC
TRBJ2-5 . TRBD2 TRBV6-5 CASSYGWGGPRETQYF TGTGCCAGCAGTTATGGGTGGGGAGGGCCCCGAGAGACCCAGTACTTC
TRBJ1-6 . . TRBV6-5 CASNRDASNSPLHF TGTGCCAGCAACCGGGACGCTTCTAATTCACCCCTCCACTTT
TRBJ1-1 . . TRBV7-8 CASSLAVMNTEAFF TGTGCCAGCAGCTTAGCGGTCATGAACACTGAAGCTTTCTTT
TRBJ1-1 . . TRBV11-2 CATRRVNTEAFF TGTGCCACCCGCAGGGTGAACACTGAAGCTTTCTTT
TRBJ1-1 . TRBD1 TRBV10-1 CASSHGQGKVGGFF TGCGCCAGCAGCCATGGACAGGGGAAAGTAGGTGGTTTCTTT
TRBJ1-4 . . TRBV7-9 CASSLRRGATNEKLFF TGTGCCAGCAGCTTAAGGAGAGGAGCAACTAATGAAAAACTGTTTTTT
TRBJ1-2 . TRBD1 TRBV6-4 CASSDLPGTGENYGYTF TGTGCCAGCAGTGACCTCCCAGGGACAGGGGAGAACTATGGCTACACCTTC
TRBJ2-7 . TRBD1 TRBV5-1 CASSLDQGAHEQYF TGCGCCAGCAGCTTGGATCAGGGGGCCCACGAGCAGTACTTC
TRBJ2-1 . TRBD1 TRBV6-1 CASSETGQGAYEQFF TGTGCCAGCAGTGAAACCGGCCAGGGGGCGTATGAGCAGTTCTTC
TRBJ1-2 . . TRBV10-3 CAISEPDRAYGYTF TGTGCCATCAGTGAGCCGGACAGAGCCTATGGCTACACCTTC
TRBJ1-1 . TRBD1 TRBV18 CASSGMTGKAFF TGTGCCAGCTCAGGAATGACAGGGAAAGCTTTCTTT
TRBJ2-2 . . TRBV3-1/TRBV3-2 CASSPSNTGELFF TGTGCCAGCAGCCCCTCGAACACCGGGGAGCTGTTTTTT
TRBJ2-3 . TRBD2 TRBV24-1 CATSASGTSTDTQYF TGTGCCACCAGTGCTAGCGGGACTAGCACAGATACGCAGTATTTT
TRBJ2-7 . TRBD1 TRBV2 CASSGTGGIYEQYF TGTGCCAGCAGCGGGACAGGGGGCATATACGAGCAGTACTTC
TRBJ2-7 . . TRBV5-1 CASSLGSRKSVEQYF TGCGCCAGCAGCTTGGGGAGCCGAAAATCTGTCGAGCAGTACTTC
TRBJ1-5 . . TRBV6-1 CASSEGGNSNQPQHF TGTGCCAGCAGTGAAGGGGGTAATAGCAATCAGCCCCAGCATTTT
TRBJ2-2 . TRBD1 TRBV19 CASSAGTGGIGELFF TGTGCCAGTAGTGCCGGGACAGGGGGCATCGGGGAGCTGTTTTTT
TRBJ1-3 . . TRBV18 CASSPVSSGNTIYF TGTGCCAGCTCACCAGTGAGCTCTGGAAACACCATATATTTT
TRBJ2-2 . . TRBV7-7 CASSHGTGGELFF TGTGCCAGCAGCCACGGGACTGGCGGGGAGCTGTTTTTT
TRBJ1-1 . TRBD1 TRBV6-5 CATRDRSLNTEAFF TGTGCCACCCGGGACAGGTCGTTGAACACTGAAGCTTTCTTT
TRBJ2-1 . . TRBV19 CASSIARDNEQFF TGTGCCAGTAGTATCGCCAGGGACAATGAGCAGTTCTTC
TRBJ2-5 . TRBD1 TRBV9 CASSVSGGNGETQYF TGTGCCAGCAGCGTTTCAGGGGGCAACGGGGAGACCCAGTACTTC
TRBJ2-1 . . TRBV27 CASSFTETSNEQFF TGTGCCAGCAGTTTTACTGAAACGTCAAATGAGCAGTTCTTC
TRBJ2-5 . TRBD1 TRBV6-5 CASSSGGTRTQYF TGTGCCAGCAGTTCAGGGGGTACTAGGACCCAGTACTTC
TRBJ2-2 . . TRBV6-4 CASALWAESNTGELFF TGTGCCAGCGCGCTTTGGGCGGAATCGAACACCGGGGAGCTGTTTTTT
TRBJ1-3 . . TRBV5-5 CASSLKRYSGNTIYF TGTGCCAGCAGCTTGAAGCGTTACTCTGGAAACACCATATATTTT
TRBJ2-3 . . TRBV5-1 CASSLGPPSTNTQYF TGCGCCAGCAGCCTGGGACCCCCGTCCACCAATACGCAGTATTTT
TRBJ2-7 medium-sized TRBD1 TRBV3-1/TRBV3-2 CASSLEQGARGQYF TGTGCCAGCAGCCTAGAGCAGGGGGCGCGAGGGCAGTACTTC